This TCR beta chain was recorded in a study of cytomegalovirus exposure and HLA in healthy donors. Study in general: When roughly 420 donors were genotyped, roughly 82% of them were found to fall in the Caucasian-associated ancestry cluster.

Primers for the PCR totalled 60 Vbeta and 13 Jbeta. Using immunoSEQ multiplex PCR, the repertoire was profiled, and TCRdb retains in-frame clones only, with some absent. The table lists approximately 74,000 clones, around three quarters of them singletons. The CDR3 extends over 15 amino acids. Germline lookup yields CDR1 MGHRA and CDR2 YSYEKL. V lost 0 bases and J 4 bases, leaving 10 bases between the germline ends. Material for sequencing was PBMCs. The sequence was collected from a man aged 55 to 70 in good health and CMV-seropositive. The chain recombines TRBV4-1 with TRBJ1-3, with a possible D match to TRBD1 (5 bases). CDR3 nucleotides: TGCGCCAGCAGCCAAGAAGTGGGGGGAGGAAACACCATATATTTT. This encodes CASSQEVGGGNTIYF.